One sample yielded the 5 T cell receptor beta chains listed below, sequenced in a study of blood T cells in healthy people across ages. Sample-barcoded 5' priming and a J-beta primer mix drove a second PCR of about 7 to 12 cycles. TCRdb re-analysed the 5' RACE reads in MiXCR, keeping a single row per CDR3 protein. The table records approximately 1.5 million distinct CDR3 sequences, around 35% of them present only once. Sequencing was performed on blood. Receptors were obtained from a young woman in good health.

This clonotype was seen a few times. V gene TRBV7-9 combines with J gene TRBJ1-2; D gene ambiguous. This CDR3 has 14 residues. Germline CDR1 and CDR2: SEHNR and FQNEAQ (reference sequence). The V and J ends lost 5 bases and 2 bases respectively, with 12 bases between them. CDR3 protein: CASSRTSVNYGYTF. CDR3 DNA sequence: TGTGCCAGCAGCCGCACCTCAGTGAACTATGGCTACACCTTC.

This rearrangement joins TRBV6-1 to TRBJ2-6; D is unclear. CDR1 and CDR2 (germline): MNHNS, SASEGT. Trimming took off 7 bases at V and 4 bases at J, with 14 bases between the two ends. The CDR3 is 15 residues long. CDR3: CASTKSEAGANVLTF. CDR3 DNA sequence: TGTGCCAGCACCAAGTCCGAAGCCGGGGCCAACGTCCTGACTTTC.

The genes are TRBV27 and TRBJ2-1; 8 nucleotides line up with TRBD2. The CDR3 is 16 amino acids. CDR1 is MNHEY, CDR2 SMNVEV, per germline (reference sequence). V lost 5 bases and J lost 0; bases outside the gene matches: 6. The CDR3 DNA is TGTGCCAGCAGTGGTAGCGGGACCCCCTCCTACAATGAGCAGTTCTTC. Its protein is CASSGSGTPSYNEQFF.

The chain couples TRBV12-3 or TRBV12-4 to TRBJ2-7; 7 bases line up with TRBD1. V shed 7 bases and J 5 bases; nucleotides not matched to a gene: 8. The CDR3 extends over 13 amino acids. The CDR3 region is CASNWGQHHEQYF. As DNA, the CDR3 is TGTGCCAGCAACTGGGGACAGCACCACGAGCAGTACTTC.

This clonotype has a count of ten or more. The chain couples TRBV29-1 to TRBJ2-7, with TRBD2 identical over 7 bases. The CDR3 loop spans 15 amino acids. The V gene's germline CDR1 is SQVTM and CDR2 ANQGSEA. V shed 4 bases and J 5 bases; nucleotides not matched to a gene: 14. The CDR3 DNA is TGCAGCGTTGCCCACGGGACGACTAGCAGGGACGAGCAGTACTTC. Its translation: CSVAHGTTSRDEQYF.